The entry below describes one TCR beta chain. What it recognizes is unknown. CDR3 size: 15 residues. V lost 3 bases and J lost 5; bases outside the gene matches: 7. Germline V gene lookup returns CDR1 ENHRY and CDR2 SYGVKD. This entry is derived from a study of cytomegalovirus exposure and HLA in healthy donors. Study findings and constraints: CMV serostatus was the only immune exposure information that was available. Some V segments (TRBV6-2 and TRBV6-3 among them) were excluded as indistinguishable.

The donors comprised healthy bone marrow donors. Amplification used 60 Vbeta primers and 13 Jbeta primers. TCRdb's table, derived via immunoSEQ multiplex PCR, lists solely in-frame clones and lacks some. This repertoire comprises 110,000 to 150,000 clones; its ten largest clones make up less than 3.5%. V usage is TRBV10-3 and J usage is TRBJ2-7, with 10 bases aligning to TRBD1. Sequenced: PBMCs. The receptor's source is a man in his forties in good health and CMV-seronegative. DNA of the CDR3: TGTGCCATCAGTGACCCTAGACAGGGGGCGGACGAGCAGTACTTC. Translated: CAISDPRQGADEQYF.